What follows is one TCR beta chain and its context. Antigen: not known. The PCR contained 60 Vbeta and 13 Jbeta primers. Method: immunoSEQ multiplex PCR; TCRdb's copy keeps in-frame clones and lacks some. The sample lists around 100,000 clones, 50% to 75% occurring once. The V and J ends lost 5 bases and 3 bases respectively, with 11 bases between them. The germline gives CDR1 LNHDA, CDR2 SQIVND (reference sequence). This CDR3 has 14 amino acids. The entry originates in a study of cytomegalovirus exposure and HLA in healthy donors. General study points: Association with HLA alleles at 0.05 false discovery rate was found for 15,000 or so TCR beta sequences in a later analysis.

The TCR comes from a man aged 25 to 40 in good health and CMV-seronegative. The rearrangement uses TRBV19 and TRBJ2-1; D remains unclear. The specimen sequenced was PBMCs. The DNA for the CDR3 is TGTGCCAGTAGTCCGGAGAAATACTACAATGAGCAGTTCTTC. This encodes CASSPEKYYNEQFF.